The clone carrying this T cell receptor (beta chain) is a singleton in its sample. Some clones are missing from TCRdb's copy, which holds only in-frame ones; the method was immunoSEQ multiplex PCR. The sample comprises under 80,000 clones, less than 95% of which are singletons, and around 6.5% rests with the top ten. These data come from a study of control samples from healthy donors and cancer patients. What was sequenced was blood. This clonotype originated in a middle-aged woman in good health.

For the CDR3, the DNA is TGTGCCATCAGCCTACAGGGGTCGGGCACTGAAGCTTTCTTT. Encoded protein: CAISLQGSGTEAFF. The chain is built from TRBV10-3 and TRBJ1-1; 7 bases align to TRBD1. Germline V gene data show CDR1 as ENHRY and CDR2 as SYGVKD. The CDR3 runs to 14 residues. Trimming cost V 6 bases and J 4 bases; bases outside gene matches: 8.